This TCR beta chain is drawn from a study of CD8+ T cells in alopecia areata. Study information: Patients remained on tofacitinib for 6 to 18 months and then went 6 months without it.

There are a few counts of this clone. Treatment of the sample: oral pan-JAK inhibitor, 5-10 mg twice daily. Those with alopecia areata gave lesional scalp punch biopsies and peripheral blood. TCR sequencing used cDNA made by reverse transcription of extracted RNA. Assay: immunoSEQ multiplex PCR; the TCRdb copy retains only in-frame clones and omits some. The table has some 220,000 clones, more than 45% seen once. The sample here was CD4+ T cells sorted from blood, taken at week 4, from a patient treated with tofacitinib. This TCR was recovered from a human donor with alopecia areata.

CDR3 residues: CSVRQVFADFYGYTF. The CDR3 DNA reads TGCAGCGTTAGACAGGTTTTTGCTGACTTCTATGGCTACACCTTC. V and J are TRBV29-1 and TRBJ1-2, with a possible D match to TRBD1 (6 bases). V was shortened by 5 bases and J by 4 bases, with 20 bases between the two germline ends. The CDR3 is made up of 15 amino acids. Germline CDR1 SQVTM, CDR2 ANQGSEA.